The present T cell receptor beta chain was sequenced within a study of vaccination effects on CD4 cells after COVID-19. Study-wide background: For each well, two million PBMC were cultured with about 10 IU/ml IL-2 and roughly 9.2 ug/ml peptides.

Once cultured for approximately 10 days, the cells underwent separation to obtain CD4+ T cells. None of these healthy vaccinees had been infected with SARS-CoV-2 before vaccination. This CDR3 is built from 13 residues. Germline CDR1 is SNHLY and CDR2 is FYNNEI. The germline V and J ends were trimmed by 4 bases and 5 bases, with 12 bases remaining between them. TCRdb's table, derived via immunoSEQ multiplex PCR, lists solely in-frame clones and lacks some. This table holds over 45,000 clones, roughly three fifths found once. Whole-study results and caveats: Small numbers of convalescent patients limited the study. It also lacked early post-infection timepoints. Marked clonal contraction was seen late after vaccination (in both infection- and vaccine-induced clones).

The sample holds one count of this clone. The antigen is undetermined. This receptor was obtained from a human donor who received a COVID-19 vaccine. V gene TRBV2 combines with J gene TRBJ2-7; D may be TRBD2 (6 bases). The sample was CD4+ T cells from PBMCs cultured without peptide, taken before COVID-19 vaccination. CDR3 in DNA: TGTGCCAGCAGTGTGGGGGGACTTAACGAGCAGTACTTC. This encodes CASSVGGLNEQYF.